The 7 T cell receptor beta chains listed next were all sequenced from one sample in a study of low-dose radiotherapy and immunotherapy resistance in tumors. TRAV- and TRBV-specific primers were used for first-strand cDNA, which covered alpha and beta chains. TCR amplification ran 20 PCR cycles using constant-region and V-primer adapter primers. TCRdb itself ran the reads through MiXCR, one entry per CDR3 protein. The repertoire holds around 100,000 distinct CDR3 sequences, with about a fifth as singletons. Time point of the sample: after trial treatment. Treatment here: LDRT plus nivolumab, ipilimumab, low-dose cyclophosphamide and aspirin (RACIN trial). Sequences were derived from PBMCs, sampled after low-dose radiotherapy plus immunotherapy. The receptors shown here come from a male donor with prostate cancer.

This clonotype was picked up many times. The chain carries TRBV7-2 and TRBJ1-5, with a possible D match to TRBD1 (5 bases). The CDR3 covers 16 residues. CDR1 is SGHTA, CDR2 FQGNSA, per germline. The V gene lost 1 base and the J gene lost 7 bases, with 17 bases spanning the gap. DNA of the CDR3: TGTGCCAGCAGCTTAGGAGGTGGGGGTCCTGGCCAGCCCCAGCATTTT. It yields the protein CASSLGGGGPGQPQHF.

This clonotype was counted many times. The gene calls are TRBV12-3 or TRBV12-4 and TRBJ2-5, with no clear D. V lost 0 bases to trimming and J lost 10 bases, with 9 bases between them. The CDR3 runs 12 residues. CDR3 amino acids: CASSLALAIQYF. CDR3 DNA: TGTGCCAGCAGTTTAGCGCTGGCCATCCAGTACTTC.

In the case of this clonotype: A much larger clonotype is one base distant, so this may be a read error. V is TRBV7-6 and J is TRBJ2-5, with D unclear. Per germline, CDR1 SGHVS and CDR2 FNYEAQ. The length of the CDR3 is 13 residues. The CDR3 region is CVSSTISGETQYF. CDR3 sequence (DNA): TGTGTCAGCAGCACTATAAGTGGGGAGACCCAGTACTTC.

The rearrangement links TRBV7-6 to TRBJ2-1; a weak D match, TRBD2 (6 bases). CDR1 is SGHVS, CDR2 FNYEAQ, per germline. The CDR3 runs to 15 residues. V was pared by 5 bases and J by 5 bases, with 16 bases between. The CDR3 DNA reads TGTGCCAGCAGCCTAGGGGACTGGTATAACAATGAGCAGTTCTTC. Amino acids: CASSLGDWYNNEQFF.

There are many counts of this clonotype. The chain combines TRBV5-1 with TRBJ2-7, with TRBD2 matching 11 bases. Trimming cost V 6 bases and J 4 bases; bases outside gene matches: 9. Germline V gene sequence: CDR1 SGHRS, CDR2 YFSETQ. The CDR3 consists of 15 residues. Here the CDR3 DNA reads TGCGCCAGCACCGACACTAGCGGGGGATTGTACGAGCAGTACTTC. Residues: CASTDTSGGLYEQYF.

Comments on this clonotype: This likely reflects a read error, since a far larger clone is one base away. No conserved phenylalanine or tryptophan is present at the end of the CDR3, so a read error is the likely explanation. The chain is built from TRBV5-3 and TRBJ2-1, with D maybe TRBD2 (5 bases). TRBV5-3 counts as an open reading frame of uncertain function. The length of the CDR3 is 13 residues. CDR3 nucleotides: TGTGCCAGCAGCTCCGGGGTATCCAATGAGCAGTTCTCC. This gives the protein CASSSGVSNEQFS.

This clonotype was seen a few times. The chain uses TRBV5-1 and TRBJ2-2, with 11 bases that match TRBD2. CDR1 SGHRS and CDR2 YFSETQ come from the germline V gene. J gave up 0 bases and V 4 bases, and 23 bases lay outside the gene matches. The CDR3 consists of 23 residues. The CDR3 loop is CASSRRRQGSFPSGGTNTGELFF. The CDR3 DNA sequence: TGCGCCAGCAGCCGGCGAAGACAGGGATCGTTCCCTAGCGGGGGGACGAACACCGGGGAGCTGTTTTTT.